Below, 29 T cell receptor beta chains from the same sample are listed, as sequenced in a study of Graves' ophthalmopathy and Graves' hyperthyroidism. Transcripts of RNA were the source for amplifying TCR beta CDR3 regions. HTBI primers were used in a first-round RT-PCR, which preceded a second-round multiplex PCR. TCRdb re-called the multiplex PCR reads through MiXCR, storing one row per CDR3 protein. The profile shows about 220,000 distinct CDR3 sequences, 20% to 25% of them singletons. The sample taken for sequencing was peripheral blood. All receptors derive from a woman aged 45-60 years with Graves' ophthalmopathy.

V is TRBV12-3 or TRBV12-4 and J is TRBJ2-4; 10 bases match TRBD2. The CDR3 has 13 residues. V shed 6 bases and J 6 bases; nucleotides not matched to a gene: 2. The DNA for the CDR3 is TGTGCCAGCAGCCTAGCGGGGGCAAACATTCAGTACTTC. This encodes CASSLAGANIQYF.

This clonotype showed up just a few times. This chain connects TRBV14 to TRBJ1-6; D is possibly TRBD1 (6 bases). V was clipped by 2 bases and J by 7 bases, with 15 bases between them. Germline V lookup: CDR1 SGHDN, CDR2 FVKESK. CDR3 length: 16 residues. The CDR3 sequence: CASSQSGLQGNSPLHF. The CDR3 bases are TGTGCCAGCAGCCAAAGCGGACTCCAGGGGAATTCACCCCTCCACTTT.

This clonotype has a count of ten or more. The chain has TRBV19 and TRBJ2-5; 7 bases map to TRBD1. J lost 2 bases, V lost 2 bases, and 2 bases had no gene match. Germline loops: CDR1 LNHDA, CDR2 SQIVND (reference sequence). The CDR3 is 14 amino acids. CDR3: CASSIQGVQETQYF. The CDR3 region has the DNA TGTGCCAGTAGTATACAGGGGGTACAAGAGACCCAGTACTTC.

V gene TRBV6-1 combines with J gene TRBJ2-7, with a possible D match to TRBD2 (5 bases). Trimming shortened V by 8 bases and J by 2 bases, and 19 bases separated the two germline ends. CDR3 length equals 15 residues. Germline values: CDR1 MNHNS, CDR2 SASEGT. Here the CDR3 DNA reads TGTGCCAGCGGAAAAGGGCCTAGCCCTGCCTACGAGCAGTACTTC. Its translation: CASGKGPSPAYEQYF.

This clonotype was seen repeatedly, ten times or more. The chain uses TRBV6-1 and TRBJ2-7, with 7 positions matching TRBD2. The CDR3 is made up of 14 amino acids. Per germline, CDR1 MNHNS and CDR2 SASEGT. Trimming at V came to 8 bases and at J to 7 bases, leaving 14 bases not matched to a gene. The CDR3 nucleotides read TGTGCCAGCCGGATTGGTAGGGACTACGAGGAGCAGTACTTC. Residues: CASRIGRDYEEQYF.

This clonotype was counted at least ten times. The chain links TRBV7-9 to TRBJ2-7; no clear D. CDR3 size: 14 residues. V was clipped by 0 bases and J by 0 bases, with 6 bases between them. The germline CDR1 and CDR2 sequences are SEHNR and FQNEAQ (reference sequence). CDR3 region: CASSLAGISYEQYF. CDR3 nucleotide sequence: TGTGCCAGCAGCTTAGCGGGAATCTCCTACGAGCAGTACTTC.

In this sample, this clonotype turned up many times. The chain uses TRBV5-1 and TRBJ2-5; D may be TRBD1 (6 bases). Germline V gives CDR1 SGHRS, CDR2 YFSETQ. V lost 4 bases and J lost 2, with 9 bases in between. This CDR3 has 13 amino acids. Written as DNA, the CDR3 is TGCGCCAGCAGCGGACAGATTCAAGAGACCCAGTACTTC. Protein sequence: CASSGQIQETQYF.

J is TRBJ1-5 and V is TRBV20-1; perhaps TRBD1 as D (5 bases). The germline CDR1 and CDR2 sequences are DFQATT and SNEGSKA (reference sequence). The germline V and J ends were trimmed by 0 bases and 6 bases, with 15 bases remaining between them. The CDR3 is 15 residues long. In DNA form, the CDR3 reads TGCAGTGCTAGAGATGGGTCCAGGGTAGGTCAGCCCCAGCATTTT. It translates to CSARDGSRVGQPQHF.

The table lists this clonotype with many counts. V usage is TRBV20-1 and J usage is TRBJ2-7; D not certain. CDR1 is DFQATT and CDR2 is SNEGSKA in the germline V gene (reference sequence). The CDR3 runs to 15 residues. Trimming stripped 5 bases from V and 4 bases from J, with 21 bases between. The CDR3 nucleotides are TGCAGTGCTGCGCCGGTTCGCAGGCGTGAATACGAGCAGTACTTC. Its protein is CSAAPVRRREYEQYF.

This clonotype was found many times. The CDR3 coding sequence is TGTGCCAGCAGTCCACAGGGGGCAGCTGAAGCTTTCTTT. Protein sequence: CASSPQGAAEAFF. V usage is TRBV12-3 or TRBV12-4 and J usage is TRBJ1-1, with 9 nucleotides matching TRBD1. With V trimmed by 5 bases and J by 6 bases, 4 bases remained unmatched. The CDR3 is made up of 13 amino acids.

The sample holds many counts of this clonotype. The chain employs TRBV29-1 and TRBJ1-1; D perhaps matches TRBD1 (6 bases). The CDR3 runs to 12 residues. CDR1 is SQVTM and CDR2 is ANQGSEA in the germline V gene. V lost 7 bases and J lost 7, with 16 bases in between. CDR3 nucleotides: TGCAGCGGGGTCTTACAGGGTAGTGAAGCTTTCTTT. Amino acid sequence: CSGVLQGSEAFF.

The sample holds many counts of this clonotype. The chain employs TRBV7-2 and TRBJ2-7; the D gene is possibly TRBD1 (6 bases). Per the germline V gene, CDR1 is SGHTA and CDR2 is FQGNSA. The CDR3 spans 14 residues. Trimming removed 3 bases at V and 4 bases at J, with 13 bases between. CDR3: CASSLHRDEYEQYF. For the CDR3, the DNA is TGTGCCAGCAGCTTGCACAGGGACGAGTACGAGCAGTACTTC.

This clonotype came up many times. The rearrangement joins TRBV10-3 to TRBJ1-2; TRBD1 aligns across 7 bases. Germline-derived CDR1 and CDR2 are ENHRY and SYGVKD. This CDR3 is built from 12 residues. J lost 4 bases, V lost 10 bases, and 6 bases had no gene match. The CDR3: CATRQGAYGYTF. Here the CDR3 DNA reads TGTGCCACCAGACAGGGTGCCTATGGCTACACCTTC.

CDR3 in amino acids: CASSESGGPTETQYF. DNA of the CDR3: TGTGCCAGCAGTGAGTCGGGGGGGCCTACAGAGACCCAGTACTTC. V usage is TRBV6-1 and J usage is TRBJ2-5, with 8 bases fitting TRBD2. Germline V gives CDR1 MNHNS, CDR2 SASEGT. Trimming took 3 bases from V and 4 from J; bases not matched to a gene: 7. CDR3 length: 15 residues.

The V and J genes are TRBV20-1 and TRBJ2-5; perhaps TRBD1 as D (6 bases). CDR3 length: 11 residues. Trimming stripped 5 bases from V and 4 bases from J, with 8 bases between. CDR1 and CDR2 (germline): DFQATT, SNEGSKA (reference sequence). In DNA, the CDR3 is TGCAGTGCTCGGGACACAGAGACCCAGTACTTC. Its translation is CSARDTETQYF.

This clonotype has only a few counts. Compared with germline, one end of the junction differs, possibly owing to a read error. The J gene is TRBJ2-7, the V gene TRBV20-1; TRBD1 matches 11 bases. In germline, CDR1 is DFQATT, CDR2 SNEGSKA (reference sequence). The length of the CDR3 is 14 residues. The CDR3 DNA sequence: TGCAGTGCTAGAGTGGGACAGGGGGTTCCCGAGCAGCACTTC. Translation gives CSARVGQGVPEQHF.

This clonotype was seen at least ten times. The chain recombines TRBV12-3 or TRBV12-4 with TRBJ2-7, with 9 positions matching TRBD1. V shed 3 bases, J shed 3 bases, and the junction held 6 bases outside the gene matches. This CDR3 region has 15 residues. CDR3 in amino acids: CASSLIQGASYEQYF. CDR3 DNA sequence: TGTGCCAGCAGTTTGATACAGGGGGCGAGCTACGAGCAGTACTTC.

This clonotype was seen many times. The CDR3 nucleotides are TGTGCCAGCAGTACCGGACTAGCGGGAGAAGAGACCCAGTACTTC. This gives the protein CASSTGLAGEETQYF. The chain joins TRBV12-3 or TRBV12-4 to TRBJ2-5, with TRBD2 matching over 13 bases. The CDR3 is made up of 15 amino acids. With V trimmed by 5 bases and J by 3 bases, 3 bases remained unmatched.

This clonotype was found many times. This rearrangement joins TRBV6-5 to TRBJ1-2; 7 bases match TRBD1. This CDR3 spans 13 amino acids. CDR1 is MNHEY, CDR2 SVGAGI, per germline. The V segment lost 2 bases and the J segment 7 bases; nucleotides outside the gene matches: 4. This CDR3 is CASSYGQVSGYTF. The CDR3 DNA sequence: TGTGCCAGCAGTTACGGACAGGTCTCTGGCTACACCTTC.

This clonotype occurred a few times. A read error may produce the germline difference seen at one junction end. The V call is TRBV18, the J call TRBJ1-1; possibly TRBD1 for D (6 bases). Germline V lookup: CDR1 KGHSH, CDR2 LQKENI. There are 14 residues in the CDR3. This chain's CDR3 is CASSPKQGGTEVFF. Here the CDR3 DNA reads TGTGCCAGCTCACCGAAACAGGGAGGCACTGAAGTTTTCTTT.

V is TRBV7-2 and J is TRBJ1-5; no firm D call. V was cut by 1 base and J by 5 bases, with 6 bases left in between. Germline V gives CDR1 SGHTA, CDR2 FQGNSA. The CDR3 is made up of 13 amino acids. The CDR3 region has the DNA TGTGCCAGCAGCTTAGTGGACGATCAGCCCCAGCATTTT. This encodes CASSLVDDQPQHF. The variable domain in full, completed from reference TRBV7-2 and TRBJ1-5, reads GAGVSQSPSNKVTEKGKDVELRCDPISGHTALYWYRQSLGQGLEFLIYFQGNSAPDKSGLPSDRFSAERTGGSVSTLTIQRTQQEDSAVYLCASSLVDDQPQHFGDGTRLSIL.

This chain links TRBV15 with TRBJ2-2, with 10 bases identical to TRBD1. V lost 3 bases to trimming and J lost 4 bases; unmatched junction nucleotides: 2. The CDR3 is 15 residues long. Germline V CDR1 and CDR2: LNHNV, YYDKDF (reference sequence). CDR3 amino acids: CATSRDRGSTGELFF. DNA of the CDR3: TGTGCCACCAGCAGGGACAGGGGGTCCACCGGGGAGCTGTTTTTT. The whole variable domain, remainder taken from reference TRBV15 and TRBJ2-2, is DAMVIQNPRYQVTQFGKPVTLSCSQTLNHNVMYWYQQKSSQAPKLLFHYYDKDFNNEADTPDNFQSRRPNTSFCFLDIRSPGLGDTAMYLCATSRDRGSTGELFFGEGSRLTVL.

This clonotype was seen only a few times. V gene TRBV6-1 combines with J gene TRBJ1-5; D is possibly TRBD1 (5 bases). The CDR3 runs 12 residues. Germline-derived CDR1 and CDR2 are MNHNS and SASEGT. Between the trimmed V and J ends, which lost 7 bases and 7 bases, there was a span of 11 bases. CDR3 nucleotide sequence: TGTGCCAGCAACCCTCAGGGACAGCCCCAGCATTTT. Protein sequence: CASNPQGQPQHF.

This clonotype was picked up a small number of times. The genes are TRBV11-1 and TRBJ1-2, with D hard to call. Germline V gene lookup returns CDR1 SGHAT and CDR2 FQDESV (reference sequence). V was shortened by 4 bases and J by 0 bases, with 9 bases between the two germline ends. The CDR3 consists of 14 residues. DNA for the CDR3: TGTGCCAGCAGCTCAACAGCAACTAACTATGGCTACACCTTC. Amino acids: CASSSTATNYGYTF.

The CDR3 DNA reads TGTGCCACCAGCAGAGATGTGACTAGCGGCTACGAGCAGTACTTC. Protein: CATSRDVTSGYEQYF. The genes are TRBV15 and TRBJ2-7; TRBD2 matches at 9 bases. The germline V gene has CDR1 LNHNV and CDR2 YYDKDF (reference sequence). Losses at the gene ends were 0 bases for V and 3 bases for J; bases not matched to a gene: 3. The CDR3 runs to 15 residues.

This clonotype was observed a few times. The rearrangement uses TRBV27 and TRBJ2-7; D ambiguous. The V gene's germline CDR1 is MNHEY and CDR2 SMNVEV (reference sequence). The CDR3 extends over 13 amino acids. Trimming stripped 6 bases from V and 5 bases from J, with 14 bases between. This CDR3 reads CASSLGGHDEQYF. CDR3 coding DNA: TGTGCCAGCAGCTTGGGTGGTCATGACGAGCAGTACTTC.

There are many counts of this clonotype. The chain has TRBV12-3 or TRBV12-4 and TRBJ2-5, with 9 nucleotides matching TRBD2. With 3 bases clipped from V and 0 bases from J, the junction kept 2 bases outside the gene matches. The CDR3 length is 15 residues. This CDR3 is CASSLSGRNQETQYF. The CDR3 bases are TGTGCCAGCAGTTTGAGCGGGAGGAACCAAGAGACCCAGTACTTC.

This clonotype was detected ten times or more. The genes are TRBV18 and TRBJ2-7; 7 bases align to TRBD1. After removal of 2 bases from V and 6 bases from J, the junction contained 10 bases not matched to a gene. Germline V gene sequence: CDR1 KGHSH, CDR2 LQKENI. CDR3 length: 15 residues. The CDR3 loop reads CASSPNNRGAAEQYF. The CDR3 nucleotides read TGTGCCAGCTCACCAAATAACAGGGGAGCCGCCGAGCAGTACTTC.

This clonotype came up many times. The chain uses TRBV27 and TRBJ2-7; D could derive from TRBD1 or TRBD2 (6 bases each). CDR1 and CDR2 from the germline V gene are MNHEY and SMNVEV (reference sequence). CDR3 size: 13 residues. V was pared by 4 bases and J by 2 bases, with 9 bases between. The CDR3 nucleotides are TGTGCCAGCAGTTCAGGGGAGGCCTACGAGCAGTACTTC. Its protein product is CASSSGEAYEQYF.